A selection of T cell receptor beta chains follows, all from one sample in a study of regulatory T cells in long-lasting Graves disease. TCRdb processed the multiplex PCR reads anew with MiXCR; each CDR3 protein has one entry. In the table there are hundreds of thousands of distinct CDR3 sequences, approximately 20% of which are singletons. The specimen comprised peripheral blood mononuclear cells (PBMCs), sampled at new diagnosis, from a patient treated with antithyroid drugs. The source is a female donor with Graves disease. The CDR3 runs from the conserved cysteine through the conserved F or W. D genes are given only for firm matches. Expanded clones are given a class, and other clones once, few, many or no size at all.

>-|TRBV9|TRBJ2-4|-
CASSPFPVAKNIQYF
TGTGCCAGCAGCCCTTTCCCAGTAGCCAAAAACATTCAGTACTTC
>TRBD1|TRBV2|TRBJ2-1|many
CARKTGTGEGNEQFF
TGTGCCAGAAAGACCGGGACAGGGGAGGGCAATGAGCAGTTCTTC
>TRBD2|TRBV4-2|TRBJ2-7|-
CASGQEGTRGYEQYF
TGTGCCAGCGGCCAAGAAGGGACTAGAGGCTACGAGCAGTACTTC
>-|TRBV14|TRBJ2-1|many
CASSQAGLPSYNEQFF
TGTGCCAGCAGCCAAGCGGGACTTCCCTCCTACAATGAGCAGTTCTTC
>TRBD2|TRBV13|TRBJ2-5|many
CASSLREGETQYF
TGTGCCAGCAGCTTGCGGGAGGGAGAGACCCAGTACTTC
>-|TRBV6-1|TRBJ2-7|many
CASSRVGQTYEQYF
TGTGCCAGCAGTCGCGTCGGACAGACGTACGAGCAGTACTTC
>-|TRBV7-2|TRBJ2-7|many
CASSLDRDGQYF
TGTGCCAGCAGCTTAGACAGGGATGGGCAGTACTTC
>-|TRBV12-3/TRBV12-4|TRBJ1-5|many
CASSPTGPRPQHF
TGTGCCAGCAGCCCCACGGGGCCTCGACCCCAGCATTTT
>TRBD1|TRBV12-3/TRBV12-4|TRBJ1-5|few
CASSLGQGSWYSNQPQHF
TGTGCCAGCAGTCTCGGACAGGGGAGCTGGTATAGCAATCAGCCCCAGCATTTT
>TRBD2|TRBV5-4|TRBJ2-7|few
CASSLSGTSGRGTYEQYF
TGTGCCAGCAGCTTGTCGGGGACTAGCGGGAGAGGTACATACGAGCAGTACTTC
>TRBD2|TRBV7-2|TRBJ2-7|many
CASSLAGLAGTISYEQYF
TGTGCCAGCAGCTTAGCGGGACTAGCGGGAACTATCTCCTACGAGCAGTACTTC
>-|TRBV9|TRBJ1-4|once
CASSVDPNEKLFF
TGTGCCAGCAGCGTAGACCCTAATGAAAAACTGTTTTTT
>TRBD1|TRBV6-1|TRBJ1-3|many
CASNHPGQGYGDTIYF
TGTGCCAGCAACCACCCGGGACAGGGATATGGAGACACCATATATTTT
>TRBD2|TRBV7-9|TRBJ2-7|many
CASSSAGVSEQYF
TGTGCCAGCAGCTCCGCGGGGGTAAGCGAGCAGTACTTC
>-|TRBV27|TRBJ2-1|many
CASTRSGEGAYNEQFF
TGTGCCAGCACCCGAAGTGGGGAGGGGGCCTACAATGAGCAGTTCTTC
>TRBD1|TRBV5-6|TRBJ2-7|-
CASSFPMGTGIGEQYF
TGTGCCAGCAGCTTCCCCATGGGGACAGGGATCGGGGAGCAGTACTTC
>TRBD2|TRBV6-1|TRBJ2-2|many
CASAGTSATGELFF
TGTGCCAGCGCGGGGACTAGCGCCACCGGGGAGCTGTTTTTT
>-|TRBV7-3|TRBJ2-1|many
CASSLLGLAYNEQFF
TGTGCCAGCAGCTTATTGGGGCTAGCGTACAATGAGCAGTTCTTC
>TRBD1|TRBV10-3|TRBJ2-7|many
CAISEATGWYEQYF
TGTGCCATCAGTGAGGCGACAGGGTGGTACGAGCAGTACTTC
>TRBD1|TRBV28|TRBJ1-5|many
CASTPGGPNQPQHF
TGTGCCAGCACCCCAGGGGGGCCTAATCAGCCCCAGCATTTT
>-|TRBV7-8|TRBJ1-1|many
CASSRVRDTEAFF
TGTGCCAGCAGCCGAGTCCGGGACACTGAAGCTTTCTTT
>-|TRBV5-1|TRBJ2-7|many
CASSLPSSSYEQYF
TGCGCCAGCAGCTTACCGTCTTCCTCCTACGAGCAGTACTTC
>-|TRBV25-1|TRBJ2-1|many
CASSEAGSYNEQFF
TGTGCCAGCAGTGAGGCAGGGTCCTACAATGAGCAGTTCTTC
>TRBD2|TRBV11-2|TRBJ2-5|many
CASAILAGVQETQYF
TGTGCCAGCGCCATACTAGCGGGAGTCCAAGAGACCCAGTACTTC